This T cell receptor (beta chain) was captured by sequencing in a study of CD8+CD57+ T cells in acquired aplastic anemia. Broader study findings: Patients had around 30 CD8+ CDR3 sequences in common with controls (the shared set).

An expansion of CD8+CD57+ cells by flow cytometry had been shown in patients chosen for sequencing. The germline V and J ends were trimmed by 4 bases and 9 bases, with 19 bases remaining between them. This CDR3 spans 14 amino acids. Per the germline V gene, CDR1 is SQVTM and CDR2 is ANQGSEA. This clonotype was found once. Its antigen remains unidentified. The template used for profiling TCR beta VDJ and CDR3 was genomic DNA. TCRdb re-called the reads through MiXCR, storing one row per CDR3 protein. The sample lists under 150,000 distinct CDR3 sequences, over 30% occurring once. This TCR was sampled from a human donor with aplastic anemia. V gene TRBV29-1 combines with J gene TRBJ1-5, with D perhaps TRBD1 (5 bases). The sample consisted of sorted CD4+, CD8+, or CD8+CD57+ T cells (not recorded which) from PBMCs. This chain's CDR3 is CSVVLTGEIGPQHF. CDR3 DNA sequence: TGCAGCGTTGTCCTGACGGGGGAAATAGGGCCCCAGCATTTT.